The 9 T cell receptor beta chains reported below all come from one sample, sequenced in a study of T cell responses to AZD1222 COVID-19 vaccine (dated by TCRdb to about 2021). Library preparation used the immunoSEQ multiplex PCR assay. Drawn from immuneACCESS, this table holds only the in-frame rearrangements with V and J called that TCRdb kept. Clones are partly lost; checked studies trace under half to an unresolved V gene and leave the rest unexplained. The sample yields 95,000 to 150,000 clones; 88% were counted once. The top ten clonotypes cover 3.5% to 4.5% of the sample. This specimen's time point label, per the study, means: baseline before first vaccination. Specimen: peripheral blood, collected on day 0 of AZD1222 vaccination. All receptors come from an adult in good health.

This clone has just a few counts. The CDR3 protein is CASSQELLAGVADTQYF. The CDR3 DNA is TGTGCCAGCAGCCAAGAACTACTAGCGGGAGTAGCAGATACGCAGTATTTT. The chain joins TRBV3-1 (or the pseudogene TRBV3-2) to TRBJ2-3; 11 bases line up with TRBD2. J lost 4 bases, V lost 0 bases, and 6 bases had no gene match. The CDR3 is made up of 17 amino acids. The germline CDR1 and CDR2 sequences are LGHDT and YNNKEL (reference sequence).

In this sample, this clone turned up a few times. The chain links TRBV30 to TRBJ1-3; no clear D. CDR3 length: 13 amino acids. CDR1 GTSNPN and CDR2 SVGIG come from the germline V gene (reference sequence). The V end was cut by 4 bases, the J end by 0 bases, with 7 bases between. DNA for the CDR3: TGTGCCTGGACAGAGAACTCTGGAAACACCATATATTTT. Amino acids: CAWTENSGNTIYF.

V gene TRBV6-1 combines with J gene TRBJ2-5, with D perhaps TRBD2 (6 bases). Deletions cut 0 bases from V and 5 bases from J, with 13 bases between. CDR1 is MNHNS, CDR2 SASEGT, per germline. The CDR3 totals 15 residues. The CDR3 reads CASSEAGSRGETQYF. The CDR3 bases are TGTGCCAGCAGTGAAGCCGGGAGCCGGGGGGAGACCCAGTACTTC.

This chain connects TRBV19 to TRBJ2-3; the D gene is possibly TRBD1 (5 bases). Per germline, CDR1 LNHDA and CDR2 SQIVND (reference sequence). Trimming removed 5 bases at V and 0 bases at J, with 9 bases between. CDR3 length equals 14 residues. The DNA of the CDR3 is TGTGCCAGTAGTGTACAGGTTAGCACAGATACGCAGTATTTT. Its protein is CASSVQVSTDTQYF.

The chain links TRBV5-1 to TRBJ2-7, with D possibly being TRBD2 (7 bases). Per germline, CDR1 SGHRS and CDR2 YFSETQ. V was trimmed by 4 bases and J by 2 bases, leaving 16 bases between them. The CDR3 has 15 residues. This CDR3 is CASSPTGGATYEQYF. The CDR3 DNA reads as TGCGCCAGCAGCCCGACGGGGGGCGCGACCTACGAGCAGTACTTC.

The J gene is TRBJ2-3, the V gene TRBV14; 16 bases are a match to TRBD2. There are 16 residues in the CDR3. CDR1 and CDR2 (germline): SGHDN, FVKESK. The V gene end was trimmed by 3 bases and the J gene end by 6 bases; junction bases not matched to a gene: 3. CDR3 in amino acids: CASSQSGLAGGDTQYF. The CDR3 DNA reads TGTGCCAGCAGCCAGTCGGGACTAGCGGGGGGGGATACGCAGTATTTT. The full variable domain, its missing parts supplied by reference TRBV14 and TRBJ2-3, is EAGVTQFPSHSVIEKGQTVTLRCDPISGHDNLYWYRRVMGKEIKFLLHFVKESKQDESGMPNNRFLAERTGGTYSTLKVQPAELEDSGVYFCASSQSGLAGGDTQYFGPGTRLTVL.

The chain links TRBV24-1 to TRBJ1-1, with TRBD1 matching over 8 bases. The CDR3 covers 12 residues. Germline CDR1 reads KGHDR; CDR2 reads SFDVKD. The V gene end was trimmed by 7 bases and the J gene end by 4 bases; junction bases not matched to a gene: 1. CDR3 protein: CATRGQGTEAFF. CDR3 sequence (DNA): TGTGCCACCAGAGGACAGGGCACTGAAGCTTTCTTT.

The chain uses TRBV10-1 and TRBJ1-4; D uncertain. The CDR3 extends over 12 amino acids. Looked up from germline, CDR1 is WNHNN and CDR2 is SYGVQD (reference sequence). The V and J ends lost 8 bases and 2 bases respectively, with 6 bases between them. The CDR3 nucleotides read TGCGCCAGCGGGCCCACTAATGAAAAACTGTTTTTT. It translates to CASGPTNEKLFF.

The chain links TRBV3-1 (or the pseudogene TRBV3-2) to TRBJ1-5; D not resolved. CDR1 is LGHDT and CDR2 is YNNKEL in the germline V gene (reference sequence). Trimming removed 1 base from V and 4 bases from J, with 14 bases in between. The CDR3 runs to 16 residues. CDR3 amino acids: CASSQGQEHYNQPQHF. The CDR3 DNA reads as TGTGCCAGCAGCCAAGGGCAGGAGCATTATAATCAGCCCCAGCATTTT.